This T cell receptor beta chain appears in the sequencing data of a study of neurological immune-mediated disorders. This clonotype was seen ten or more times. The antigen is unknown. Whole-study results and caveats: The absence of shared CDR3 amino acid sequences among expanded clones across subjects suggests private repertoires in all groups.

CDR3 length: 17 amino acids. CDR1 ENHRY and CDR2 SYGVKD come from the germline V gene. V gave up 4 bases and J gave up 4 bases; unmatched junction bases: 12. Synthesis of cDNA was carried out by template-switch 5'RACE. The reaction used 10-nucleotide random UMIs. TCRdb ran MiXCR on the 5' RACE reads and lists one entry per CDR3 protein. The sample lists tens of thousands of distinct CDR3 sequences, about 7% occurring once. The sorted libraries drew on about a million T cells that were CD4+ or CD8+. This chain connects TRBV10-3 to TRBJ2-5, with 10 bases that match TRBD1. Sequences were obtained from CD4+ T cells from blood. The receptor was derived from a man between 50 and 59 years old in good health. The CDR3 sequence: CAISGRSGQGFRETQYF. CDR3 coding DNA: TGTGCCATCAGTGGGAGGTCGGGACAGGGGTTCCGAGAGACCCAGTACTTC.